This T cell receptor beta chain is from a study of T cell repertoires in cytomegalovirus infection. Study findings and constraints: Across the ex vivo response, the dominant clonotypes were HLA-C-restricted CMV-specific TCR beta clonotypes.

One entry per CDR3 protein, called by TCRdb with MiXCR from the reads. The sample records hundreds of thousands of distinct CDR3 sequences, roughly 15% being singletons. This clonotype was counted at least ten times. Its antigen is unknown. One end of the junction does not line up with germline, which may come from a read error. Per the germline V gene, CDR1 is SGHVS and CDR2 is FNYEAQ. The CDR3 is 12 residues long. V gene TRBV7-6 combines with J gene TRBJ1-3; D is uncertain. Material: PBMCs. This TCR was sampled from a human donor in good health (CMV status not recorded). Some clones in this sample may be carry-over from other donors' samples. The CDR3 reads CASSLAGNTIYF. Written as DNA, the CDR3 is TGTGCCAGCAGCTTAGCTGGGAACACCATATATTTT.